This TCR beta chain was captured in a study of CD8+ T cells in alopecia areata. Points on this clone: Its antigen is unknown.

Treatment specified: oral pan-JAK inhibitor, 5-10 mg twice daily. Study-level results: Scalp clonality and expanded CD8+ clones among the top 100 showed significant decreases with tofacitinib. The study found that many expanded lesional clones persisted in scalp and blood during tofacitinib.

Sequencing relied on a cDNA template that was reverse transcribed from extracted RNA. Sequencing used immunoSEQ multiplex PCR; TCRdb keeps in-frame clones, though not all of them. The repertoire includes fewer than 100,000 clones, around three quarters of them detected once, and around a sixth sits in the top ten. Germline V lookup: CDR1 SGHDT, CDR2 YYEEEE. V lost 5 bases and J lost 1, with 12 bases in between. The CDR3 sequence is 14 residues long. The receptor was derived from a human donor with alopecia areata. V is TRBV5-6 and J is TRBJ1-2; a possible D gene is TRBD1 (6 bases). Sequenced material: CD8+ T cells sorted from blood, taken between weeks 43 and 45, from a patient treated with tofacitinib. CDR3 sequence: CASRPDRSNYGYTF. The CDR3 nucleotides are TGTGCCAGCAGGCCTGACAGGAGTAACTATGGCTACACCTTC.